This is a list of T cell receptor beta chains from one sample in a study of T cells of healthy individuals. TCRdb processed the 5' RACE reads anew with MiXCR; each CDR3 protein has one entry. This table holds about 41,000 distinct CDR3 sequences, approximately 4.9% found once. These receptors were obtained from a human donor in good health. The CDR3 runs from the conserved cysteine through the conserved F or W. A D gene is named only where the DNA matches it firmly. Clone size is stated in some rows and not others, as once, few, many or a class when expanded.

V	J	D	size	CDR3	DNA
TRBV5-1	TRBJ2-2	-	few	CASSSRTQDNTGELFF	TGCGCCAGCAGCTCGAGGACACAAGACAACACCGGGGAGCTGTTTTTT
TRBV7-6	TRBJ2-5	-	many	CASSPGAHTQETQYF	TGTGCCAGCAGCCCCGGGGCACATACTCAAGAGACCCAGTACTTC
TRBV7-8	TRBJ1-2	-	-	CASSHTGSFRYGYTF	TGTGCCAGCAGCCATACAGGGTCTTTTAGGTATGGCTACACCTTC
TRBV12-3/TRBV12-4	TRBJ1-1	-	many	CASSLMNTEAFF	TGTGCCAGCAGTTTGATGAACACTGAAGCTTTCTTT
TRBV6-1	TRBJ2-3	TRBD2	few	CASSVLLAGGVADTQYF	TGTGCCAGCAGTGTACTTCTAGCGGGGGGTGTGGCAGATACGCAGTATTTT
TRBV29-1	TRBJ2-3	-	many	CSVGTDSDTQYF	TGCAGCGTTGGAACTGATTCAGATACGCAGTATTTT
TRBV18	TRBJ2-1	TRBD2	many	CASSRGLAGQSYNEQFF	TGTGCCAGCTCACGGGGACTAGCGGGGCAATCCTACAATGAGCAGTTCTTC
TRBV20-1	TRBJ1-1	-	many	CSKLKRGLGAEAFF	TGCAGTAAGCTTAAGCGGGGGCTAGGAGCTGAAGCTTTCTTT
TRBV29-1	TRBJ1-2	-	many	CSVEVGLGAGGYTF	TGCAGCGTTGAAGTAGGACTGGGGGCAGGTGGCTACACCTTC
TRBV7-9	TRBJ1-1	-	many	CASSLTAVRTEAFF	TGTGCCAGCAGCTTAACCGCAGTAAGGACTGAAGCTTTCTTT
TRBV20-1	TRBJ2-5	TRBD2	many	CSASRGGIQETQYF	TGCAGTGCTAGCCGGGGGGGGATCCAAGAGACCCAGTACTTC
TRBV12-3/TRBV12-4	TRBJ2-3	TRBD2	-	CASAGLASSTDTQYF	TGTGCCTCAGCGGGACTAGCGTCTAGCACAGATACGCAGTATTTT
TRBV3-1	TRBJ2-7	-	many	CASSQDDRLGSEQYF	TGTGCCAGCAGCCAAGATGACAGGCTGGGTAGCGAGCAGTACTTC
TRBV25-1	TRBJ1-2	-	few	CASSRRRAPYGYTF	TGTGCCAGCTCTCGAAGAAGGGCCCCCTATGGCTACACCTTC
TRBV5-4	TRBJ2-1	TRBD2	once	CASSETSGKFHEQFF	TGTGCCAGCAGCGAAACTAGCGGGAAGTTCCATGAGCAGTTCTTC
TRBV7-9	TRBJ1-2	TRBD1	many	CASTSYRGDYYGYTF	TGTGCCAGCACCTCGTACAGGGGGGACTACTATGGCTACACCTTC
TRBV18	TRBJ1-2	-	few	CASSPFTTDGYTF	TGTGCCAGCTCACCTTTTACGACAGATGGCTACACCTTC
TRBV2	TRBJ2-7	TRBD1	many	CASQGQVGLYEQYF	TGTGCCAGCCAGGGACAGGTGGGATTATACGAGCAGTACTTC
TRBV27	TRBJ2-1	TRBD1	many	CASSTTGARALEQFF	TGTGCCAGCAGCACGACAGGGGCCCGAGCCCTCGAGCAGTTCTTC
TRBV12-3/TRBV12-4	TRBJ2-7	TRBD2	many	CASSHSGAYEQYF	TGTGCCAGCAGTCACAGCGGGGCCTACGAGCAGTACTTC
TRBV5-1	TRBJ2-5	-	many	CASSLTSSQETQYF	TGCGCCAGCAGCTTGACTAGCAGCCAAGAGACCCAGTACTTC
TRBV5-1	TRBJ1-1	-	many	CASRERKGNTEAFF	TGCGCCAGCAGGGAACGAAAGGGGAACACTGAAGCTTTCTTT
TRBV7-9	TRBJ2-3	-	many	CASSLVGGTDTQYF	TGTGCCAGCAGCTTAGTCGGAGGCACAGATACGCAGTATTTT
TRBV28	TRBJ2-7	TRBD1	many	CASRTGTGPYEQYF	TGTGCCAGCAGAACCGGGACAGGGCCCTACGAGCAGTACTTC
TRBV5-1	TRBJ1-4	-	-	CASSLAGEKLFF	TGCGCCAGCAGCTTGGCCGGTGAAAAACTGTTTTTT
TRBV11-2	TRBJ2-7	TRBD1	many	CASSLRDREAQYF	TGTGCCAGCAGCCTCCGGGACAGGGAGGCGCAGTACTTC
TRBV4-1	TRBJ1-2	-	many	CASSQVAANYGYTF	TGCGCCAGCAGCCAAGTCGCAGCCAACTATGGCTACACCTTC
TRBV27	TRBJ1-1	-	many	CASRPGRMNTEAFF	TGTGCCAGCAGGCCGGGACGAATGAACACTGAAGCTTTCTTT
TRBV21-1	TRBJ2-7	-	many	CASSLATQSYEQYF	TGTGCCAGCAGCCTAGCGACCCAGAGCTACGAGCAGTACTTC
TRBV20-1	TRBJ1-5	-	many	CSARGNREVQPQHF	TGCAGTGCTAGAGGGAACAGGGAGGTTCAGCCCCAGCATTTT
TRBV20-1	TRBJ2-3	-	many	CSARWPGGADTQYF	TGCAGTGCTAGATGGCCAGGTGGGGCAGATACGCAGTATTTT
TRBV20-1	TRBJ1-4	-	few	CSARSGTSDEKLFF	TGCAGTGCTAGGTCCGGGACGTCGGATGAAAAACTGTTTTTT
TRBV20-1	TRBJ2-3	-	many	CSARDPGRGLTDTQYF	TGCAGTGCTAGAGATCCTGGGCGGGGACTCACAGATACGCAGTATTTT
TRBV2	TRBJ2-1	TRBD2	many	CASSERRGGGAREQFF	TGTGCCAGCAGTGAAAGGCGTGGCGGGGGGGCTCGAGAGCAGTTCTTC
TRBV23-1	TRBJ2-7	TRBD2	many	CASSQAQDDSGGAFRLEQYF	TGCGCCAGCAGCCAGGCGCAGGACGATAGCGGGGGGGCCTTTCGCCTCGAGCAGTACTTC
TRBV5-1	TRBJ2-5	-	few	CASSLEIGREETQYF	TGCGCCAGCAGCTTGGAGATAGGGAGAGAAGAGACCCAGTACTTC
TRBV10-2	TRBJ2-7	TRBD2	medium-sized	CASSASGITYEQYF	TGCGCCAGCTCCGCTAGCGGTATTACCTACGAGCAGTACTTC
TRBV24-1	TRBJ2-3	-	many	CATSGGQSDTQYF	TGTGCCACCAGTGGCGGACAGTCAGATACGCAGTATTTT
TRBV20-1	TRBJ2-7	-	few	CSARTTGQSSYEQYF	TGCAGTGCTAGGACAACAGGGCAATCCTCCTACGAGCAGTACTTC
TRBV11-2	TRBJ1-6	TRBD1	few	CASSFIGGDSPLHF	TGTGCCAGCAGCTTTATAGGGGGCGACTCACCCCTCCACTTT
TRBV6-4	TRBJ2-1	-	many	CASSDSYRSQVNEQFF	TGTGCCAGCAGTGACTCGTACCGGTCCCAAGTGAATGAGCAGTTCTTC
TRBV5-1	TRBJ2-1	TRBD1	many	CASSLDGGQDNEQFF	TGCGCCAGCAGCTTGGATGGGGGACAGGACAATGAGCAGTTCTTC
TRBV4-2	TRBJ2-3	TRBD2	many	CASSQALAGGPDTQYF	TGTGCCAGCAGCCAAGCACTAGCGGGGGGGCCAGATACGCAGTATTTT
TRBV15	TRBJ1-2	-	many	CATSRSGGSNYGYTF	TGTGCCACCAGCAGATCGGGGGGCAGTAACTATGGCTACACCTTC
TRBV7-2	TRBJ2-5	TRBD2	medium-sized	CASTRRLSGAKGKETQYF	TGTGCCAGCACCCGGAGACTTAGCGGGGCTAAGGGAAAAGAGACCCAGTACTTC
TRBV20-1	TRBJ1-3	-	many	CSASRGNTIYF	TGCAGTGCTAGCCGGGGAAACACCATATATTTT
TRBV6-6	TRBJ2-4	TRBD2	few	CASRLSGTSGGAGDIQYF	TGTGCCAGCAGACTCTCTGGGACTAGCGGGGGGGCCGGAGACATTCAGTACTTC
TRBV2	TRBJ2-2	-	few	CASSVRQPNTGELFF	TGTGCCAGCAGTGTAAGGCAGCCGAACACCGGGGAGCTGTTTTTT